These 30 T cell receptor beta chains were sequenced from one sample in a study of blood T cell repertoires in COVID-19 (dated by TCRdb to about 2020). Libraries were made using the immunoSEQ multiplex PCR assay. The immuneACCESS repertoire file appears here via TCRdb, limited to in-frame rearrangements. These files lack a portion of the clones; in checked studies, under half of the deficit traces to unresolved V genes, and the cause of the others is not known. The sample table lists 190,000 or so clones, less than 85% of them with a count of one. Approximately 15% of the sample lies in the top ten. The sample taken for sequencing was peripheral blood. All receptors come from a man aged 50-60 years who had recovered from COVID-19.

This clone was counted only a few times. J is TRBJ2-3 and V is TRBV5-1; 10 bases fit TRBD2. The junction had 19 bases not matched to a gene; V was cut back by 1 base and J by 5 bases. The CDR3 loop spans 20 amino acids. Germline V gene sequence: CDR1 SGHRS, CDR2 YFSETQ. CDR3 region: CASSLTRLAGTMRVGDTQYF. The CDR3 DNA sequence: TGCGCCAGCAGCTTGACGAGACTAGCGGGTACTATGCGAGTCGGAGATACGCAGTATTTT.

Here the CDR3 reads CATSNLGGTGELFF. CDR3 DNA sequence: TGTGCCACCAGCAACCTCGGGGGGACCGGGGAGCTGTTTTTT. The chain recombines TRBV15 with TRBJ2-2; 7 bases are a match to TRBD2. The CDR3 is 14 amino acids. Germline CDR1 is LNHNV and CDR2 is YYDKDF (reference sequence). The trim removed 4 bases at V and 5 bases at J, leaving 4 bases unmatched.

The rearrangement joins TRBV5-1 to TRBJ2-3, with TRBD1 matching over 7 bases. The CDR3 is made up of 15 amino acids. Germline V gene sequence: CDR1 SGHRS, CDR2 YFSETQ. V gave up 7 bases and J gave up 0 bases; unmatched junction bases: 8. CDR3 coding DNA: TGCGCCAGCGGAAAGACAGGGATCAGCACAGATACGCAGTATTTT. Encoded protein: CASGKTGISTDTQYF.

The chain carries TRBV5-4 and TRBJ2-1; D is possibly TRBD2 (6 bases). Germline CDR1 and CDR2: SGHNT and YYREEE (reference sequence). V lost 5 bases to trimming and J lost 3 bases, with 12 bases between them. CDR3 size: 14 residues. The CDR3 DNA sequence: TGTGCCAGCAGAACGGGACTGGACTACAATGAGCAGTTCTTC. This encodes CASRTGLDYNEQFF. The full variable domain, with the rest looked up from reference TRBV5-4 and TRBJ2-1, is ETGVTQSPTHLIKTRGQQVTLRCSSQSGHNTVSWYQQALGQGPQFIFQYYREEENGRGNFPPRFSGLQFPNYSSELNVNALELDDSALYLCASRTGLDYNEQFFGPGTRLTVL.

This clone showed up just once. V is TRBV9 and J is TRBJ2-3; TRBD2 agrees at 14 bases. Trimming removed 2 bases from V and 0 bases from J; junction bases left unmatched: 5. Germline CDR1 SGDLS, CDR2 YYNGEE. The CDR3 length is 18 residues. The CDR3: CASSVTSGRAPSTDTQYF. CDR3 DNA sequence: TGTGCCAGCAGCGTGACTAGCGGGAGGGCACCTAGCACAGATACGCAGTATTTT.

The V gene is TRBV30, the J gene TRBJ2-5; 10 nucleotides line up with TRBD2. Unmatched junction bases numbered 25, after V lost 3 bases and J lost 6 bases. Germline values: CDR1 GTSNPN, CDR2 SVGIG (reference sequence). The CDR3 has 20 amino acids. The CDR3 DNA follows: TGTGCCTGGAGGGGAGACAGAGGGGCTAGCGGGAGCGGTTCCGTGAAGACCCAGTACTTC. It is translated as CAWRGDRGASGSGSVKTQYF.

The chain couples TRBV5-1 to TRBJ2-7, with 10 positions matching TRBD1. The germline V gene has CDR1 SGHRS and CDR2 YFSETQ. The CDR3 has 15 residues. V was pared by 1 base and J by 5 bases, with 6 bases of the junction left unmatched. The CDR3 nucleotides read TGCGCCAGCAGCTTGAGGGGGGACAGGGGCAACGAGCAGTACTTC. It yields the protein CASSLRGDRGNEQYF. The full variable domain, with the rest looked up from reference TRBV5-1 and TRBJ2-7, is KAGVTQTPRYLIKTRGQQVTLSCSPISGHRSVSWYQQTPGQGLQFLFEYFSETQRNKGNFPGRFSGRQFSNSRSEMNVSTLELGDSALYLCASSLRGDRGNEQYFGPGTRLTVT.

The chain combines TRBV5-1 with TRBJ1-6, with TRBD1 identical over 9 bases. Germline V gives CDR1 SGHRS, CDR2 YFSETQ. The CDR3 runs 16 residues. The J segment lost 10 bases and the V segment lost 4 bases, leaving 12 bases of the junction unmatched. The CDR3 here is CASSIDGQGMESPLHF. Here the CDR3 DNA reads TGCGCCAGCAGCATAGATGGACAGGGGATGGAATCACCCCTCCACTTT.

The chain combines TRBV9 with TRBJ1-2; D is uncertain. V lost 0 bases and J 0 bases, leaving 6 bases between the germline ends. Per the germline V gene, CDR1 is SGDLS and CDR2 is YYNGEE. The CDR3 sequence is 14 residues long. As DNA, the CDR3 is TGTGCCAGCAGCGTAGAGTCAGCTAACTATGGCTACACCTTC. Its protein product is CASSVESANYGYTF.

The rearrangement uses TRBV7-8 and TRBJ1-6, with 7 positions matching TRBD1. CDR3 length: 15 residues. Germline assignment: CDR1 SGHVS and CDR2 FQNEAQ. Trimming took 3 bases from V and 5 from J; bases not matched to a gene: 4. The CDR3 DNA is TGTGCCAGCAGCTTGGTTACAGGGGATAATTCACCCCTCCACTTT. Translated, it gives CASSLVTGDNSPLHF.

Here the CDR3 reads CASSLLGSSGNTIYF. The CDR3 DNA reads TGTGCCAGCAGCCTACTCGGGAGCTCTGGAAACACCATATATTTT. The chain carries TRBV5-4 and TRBJ1-3; D is uncertain. Looked up from germline, CDR1 is SGHNT and CDR2 is YYREEE (reference sequence). The V end lost 4 bases, the J end lost 0 bases, and 11 bases lay between the germline ends. This CDR3 is built from 15 residues.

This clone has only a few counts. V and J are TRBV7-8 and TRBJ1-1; D unclear. The CDR3 has 15 amino acids. Germline-derived CDR1 and CDR2 are SGHVS and FQNEAQ. V lost 0 bases to trimming and J lost 7 bases, with 15 bases between them. The CDR3 sequence: CASSLARVGVLEAFF. In DNA, the CDR3 is TGTGCCAGCAGCTTAGCGCGGGTTGGAGTACTTGAAGCTTTCTTT.

Turning to this clone: Different DNA sequences within this sample yield the same CDR3. The chain combines TRBV18 with TRBJ1-1, with 11 bases lining up with TRBD1. The germline gives CDR1 KGHSH, CDR2 LQKENI. The length of the CDR3 is 15 residues. V shed 0 bases and J 4 bases; nucleotides not matched to a gene: 1. The chain's CDR3 is CASSPPGTGGTEAFF. DNA of the CDR3: TGTGCCAGCTCACCACCGGGGACAGGGGGCACTGAAGCTTTCTTT.

The genes are TRBV3-1 (or the pseudogene TRBV3-2) and TRBJ2-1; D might be TRBD2 (5 bases). Per the germline V gene, CDR1 is LGHDT and CDR2 is YNNKEL (reference sequence). This CDR3 contains 15 residues. Trimming removed 1 base at V and 10 bases at J, with 17 bases between. The CDR3 DNA is TGTGCCAGCAGCCAAGCGGGATCCCTTTTTTGGGAGCAGTTCTTC. Translated: CASSQAGSLFWEQFF.

The rearrangement links TRBV7-8 to TRBJ2-7, with 7 bases aligning to TRBD1. This CDR3 region has 14 residues. The germline gives CDR1 SGHVS, CDR2 FQNEAQ. The J segment lost 4 bases and the V segment lost 3 bases, leaving 6 bases of the junction unmatched. DNA of the CDR3: TGTGCCAGCAGCTTTCCGGGACAGCTTTACGAGCAGTACTTC. Translating it yields CASSFPGQLYEQYF.

The J gene is TRBJ2-7, the V gene TRBV7-2, with TRBD2 matching 13 bases. The V gene's germline CDR1 is SGHTA and CDR2 FQGNSA. CDR3 size: 15 residues. V shed 5 bases, J shed 3 bases, and the junction held 4 bases outside the gene matches. CDR3 sequence: CASSPRLAGGYEQYF. In nucleotides, the CDR3 is TGTGCCAGCAGCCCCCGACTAGCGGGAGGCTACGAGCAGTACTTC.

The V and J genes are TRBV6-1 and TRBJ2-3; 10 bases line up with TRBD2. This CDR3 region has 16 residues. The trim removed 4 bases at V and 0 bases at J, leaving 4 bases unmatched. Per germline, CDR1 MNHNS and CDR2 SASEGT. CDR3 nucleotide sequence: TGTGCCAGCAGTGCCAGGACTAGCGGAAGCACAGATACGCAGTATTTT. This sequence encodes CASSARTSGSTDTQYF.

The chain recombines TRBV6-5 with TRBJ1-5; 10 bases align to TRBD1. This CDR3 spans 15 amino acids. Germline V gives CDR1 MNHEY, CDR2 SVGAGI. V trimming: 5 bases; J trimming: 9 bases; junction bases outside the gene matches: 10. The CDR3 sequence is CASSQATGGGGPQHF. The DNA for the CDR3 is TGTGCCAGCAGTCAGGCGACAGGGGGCGGAGGGCCCCAGCATTTT.

This chain links TRBV30 with TRBJ1-3; 8 nucleotides match TRBD1. Germline lookup yields CDR1 GTSNPN and CDR2 SVGIG (reference sequence). V lost 2 bases, J lost 4 bases, and 4 bases stayed unmatched. This CDR3 contains 14 residues. DNA of the CDR3: TGTGCCTGGAGTACAGGGGGATCAGGAAACACCATATATTTT. It encodes CAWSTGGSGNTIYF.

This clone showed up just once. The chain joins TRBV12-3 or TRBV12-4 to TRBJ2-7, with D possibly being TRBD2 (5 bases). V shed 5 bases and J shed 7 bases, with 15 bases lying between them. The CDR3 extends over 13 amino acids. CDR3 DNA: TGTGCCAGCAGTGGGCCGGGGTCGAGGGAGCAGTACTTC. Its protein is CASSGPGSREQYF.

The chain recombines TRBV30 with TRBJ2-7; TRBD1 agrees at 7 bases. The CDR3 length is 14 residues. After removal of 0 bases from V and 3 bases from J, the junction contained 5 bases not matched to a gene. Germline lookup yields CDR1 GTSNPN and CDR2 SVGIG (reference sequence). CDR3 protein: CAWSVQRGHYEQYF. For the CDR3, the DNA is TGTGCCTGGAGTGTACAAAGGGGGCACTACGAGCAGTACTTC.

For the CDR3, the DNA is TGTGCCAGTAGTATTGGACCCGGGACAGGGGGCCGTAACACTGAAGCTTTCTTT. Its protein product is CASSIGPGTGGRNTEAFF. The V and J genes are TRBV19 and TRBJ1-1; TRBD1 aligns across 12 bases. V shed 3 bases and J 2 bases; nucleotides not matched to a gene: 10. This CDR3 spans 18 amino acids. Germline V gene sequence: CDR1 LNHDA, CDR2 SQIVND (reference sequence).

This clone has just a few counts. The J gene is TRBJ1-4, the V gene TRBV6-5, with D uncertain. The CDR3 runs 15 residues. Germline V gene data show CDR1 as MNHEY and CDR2 as SVGAGI. Trimming removed 9 bases at V and 3 bases at J, with 17 bases between. CDR3 sequence (DNA): TGTGCCAGTAAGCTCGTCCGGGAAGCTAATGAAAAACTGTTTTTT. Its protein is CASKLVREANEKLFF.

The V and J genes are TRBV24-1 and TRBJ2-5; D gene uncertain. The germline gives CDR1 KGHDR, CDR2 SFDVKD. The CDR3 extends over 13 amino acids. Trimming cost V 2 bases and J 5 bases, with 8 bases left between them. CDR3: CATSDWSPETQYF. The CDR3 DNA reads as TGTGCCACCAGTGATTGGAGTCCCGAGACCCAGTACTTC.

This clone occurred a few times. The rearrangement links TRBV5-1 to TRBJ2-7, with D unresolved. The length of the CDR3 is 16 residues. From germline, CDR1 is SGHRS and CDR2 YFSETQ. Trimming removed 0 bases at V and 2 bases at J, with 15 bases between. This CDR3 reads CASSLDSSDHPYEQYF. In DNA, the CDR3 is TGCGCCAGCAGCTTGGATTCCAGCGACCATCCCTACGAGCAGTACTTC.

The chain joins TRBV7-8 to TRBJ2-1; no reliable D call. Trimming took 1 base from V and 4 from J, leaving 8 bases between them. The CDR3 extends over 14 amino acids. Germline V CDR1 and CDR2: SGHVS, FQNEAQ. DNA of the CDR3: TGTGCCAGCAGCTTAGAGCACGGGTACAATGAGCAGTTCTTC. Its translation: CASSLEHGYNEQFF. Variable domain in full (rest from reference TRBV7-8 and TRBJ2-1): GAGVSQSPRYKVAKRGQDVALRCDPISGHVSLFWYQQALGQGPEFLTYFQNEAQLDKSGLPSDRFFAERPEGSVSTLKIQRTQQEDSAVYLCASSLEHGYNEQFFGPGTRLTVL.

This clone was recorded once. This rearrangement joins TRBV10-3 to TRBJ2-1; TRBD1 aligns across 12 bases. Germline CDR1 is ENHRY and CDR2 is SYGVKD. There are 14 residues in the CDR3. V was pared by 4 bases and J by 16 bases, with 11 bases of the junction left unmatched. The CDR3 bases are TGTGCCATCAGTGGGACCCTAGGGACAGGGGGCTTTTTCTTC. Encoded protein: CAISGTLGTGGFFF.

V and J are TRBV7-2 and TRBJ2-7; maybe TRBD1 (6 bases). CDR1 SGHTA and CDR2 FQGNSA come from the germline V gene. V was shortened by 5 bases and J by 0 bases, with 8 bases between the two germline ends. CDR3 length: 13 amino acids. The CDR3 reads CASSDRRSYEQYF. CDR3 DNA: TGTGCCAGCAGCGACAGGCGCTCCTACGAGCAGTACTTC. The whole variable domain, remainder taken from reference TRBV7-2 and TRBJ2-7, is GAGVSQSPSNKVTEKGKDVELRCDPISGHTALYWYRQSLGQGLEFLIYFQGNSAPDKSGLPSDRFSAERTGGSVSTLTIQRTQQEDSAVYLCASSDRRSYEQYFGPGTRLTVT.

The rearrangement uses TRBV6-5 and TRBJ2-3, with TRBD2 identical over 9 bases. Germline trimming cut 7 bases from V and 6 bases from J; bases unmatched to any gene: 5. Germline V gene lookup returns CDR1 MNHEY and CDR2 SVGAGI. The CDR3 is 13 residues long. CDR3: CASISGSLDTQYF. The CDR3 DNA follows: TGTGCCAGCATTAGCGGGAGTCTGGATACGCAGTATTTT.

The CDR3 loop is CASNYEGVTDTQYF. The DNA of the CDR3 is TGTGCCAGCAACTATGAGGGGGTGACAGATACGCAGTATTTT. V usage is TRBV28 and J usage is TRBJ2-3; D perhaps matches TRBD1 (6 bases). The CDR3 is 14 amino acids. Trimming took off 7 bases at V and 3 bases at J, with 14 bases between the two ends. CDR1 MDHEN and CDR2 SYDVKM come from the germline V gene.